This T cell receptor beta chain was recorded in a study of long-term antiretroviral therapy in people with HIV. J lost 3 bases, V lost 6 bases, and 2 bases had no gene match. CDR1 is MDHEN and CDR2 is SYDVKM in the germline V gene. This CDR3 has 14 residues. The immunoSEQ assay was v3.0, run at survey level. Profiling relied on immunoSEQ multiplex PCR, and the TCRdb table lists in-frame clones only, not all of them. The sample records fewer than 40,000 clones, roughly 90% being singletons. Source: unsorted PBMCs, taken just before starting antiretroviral therapy. The TCR comes from a woman aged 18-29 years with HIV. This chain uses TRBV28 with TRBJ1-4, with TRBD1 identical over 9 bases. CDR3 in amino acids: CASRDRGSNEKLFF. The DNA for the CDR3 is TGTGCCAGCAGGGACAGGGGATCTAATGAAAAACTGTTTTTT.